This T cell receptor (beta chain) came from a study of OX40 agonist ivuxolimab in advanced cancers. Clones were sequenced by immunoSEQ multiplex PCR, and TCRdb holds only the in-frame ones, with some missing. There are some 74,000 clones in the sample; 90% occur only once, and more than 0.25% lies in the top ten. This clone was detected only a few times. The specimen was CD4+ or CD8+ T cells sorted from blood, collected in a trial of the OX40 agonist ivuxolimab. This TCR was sampled from an adult with an advanced solid tumor such as melanoma, head and neck, liver or kidney cancer.

CDR3 region: CSVADREAFF. CDR3 sequence (DNA): TGCAGCGTGGCGGACAGGGAGGCTTTCTTT. The V gene is TRBV29-1, the J gene TRBJ1-1; TRBD1 aligns across 8 bases. Looked up from germline, CDR1 is SQVTM and CDR2 is ANQGSEA. The CDR3 consists of 10 residues. The junction had 5 bases not matched to a gene; V was cut back by 6 bases and J by 11 bases.